Described below is a single TCR beta chain sequence and its context. The antigen remains unidentified. Stated treatment: 15 to 20 received Ad26.COV2.S at low or high dose, single or two shots; about 5 received placebo; per-sample allocation not given. Samples came from day 63 after the first vaccine or placebo injection. The method was immunoSEQ multiplex PCR; TCRdb's version includes in-frame clones alone and lacks a portion of them. The sample holds more than 300,000 clones; around four fifths are singletons and the top ten take around 2%. This sample is part of a study of Ad26.COV2.S vaccination and SARS-CoV-2 variants. Study details: A participant enrolled in the COV1001 Ad26.COV2.S trial arm provided the sample. Notes on the study in general: TCR breadth and depth estimates may have understated total T cell responses.

Trimming took off 6 bases at V and 6 bases at J, with 15 bases between the two ends. The length of the CDR3 is 14 residues. The V gene's germline CDR1 is MNHNY and CDR2 SVGAGI (reference sequence). Here the sequenced sample was peripheral blood, taken in a trial of Ad26.COV2.S vaccine versus placebo. This sequence joins TRBV6-6 and TRBJ1-5; D is possibly TRBD1 (5 bases). This TCR was sampled from a person between 18 and 60 years old who received the Ad26.COV2.S COVID-19 vaccine or a placebo. CDR3 in amino acids: CASRINSGGQPQHF. The CDR3 bases are TGTGCCAGCAGAATTAATTCGGGGGGTCAGCCCCAGCATTTT.